One and the same sample provided the 26 T cell receptor beta chains below, sequenced in a study of spatial heterogeneity in lung cancer. Specified time point: sample taken at primary tumor resection. TCRdb analysed the 5' RACE reads with MiXCR anew, one entry per CDR3 protein. The data show around 66,000 distinct CDR3 sequences, under 7.5% seen once. This specimen was PBMCs, taken at surgery. The receptors here all came from a female donor with early-stage non-small cell lung cancer.

This clonotype has ten or more counts. The rearrangement links TRBV6-5 to TRBJ2-5; unclear D gene. V was shortened by 0 bases and J by 0 bases, with 5 bases between the two germline ends. Germline loops: CDR1 MNHEY, CDR2 SVGAGI. The CDR3 runs 14 residues. The CDR3 spells CASSYSGHQETQYF. Written as DNA, the CDR3 is TGTGCCAGCAGTTACTCTGGTCACCAAGAGACCCAGTACTTC.

This clonotype was observed many times. J is TRBJ1-3 and V is TRBV14; D is unclear. The CDR3 extends over 17 amino acids. With 0 bases removed from V and 1 base from J, the gap between germline ends came to 13 bases. Germline V gene lookup returns CDR1 SGHDN and CDR2 FVKESK. For the CDR3, the DNA is TGTGCCAGCAGCCAAGATAGGGTTTTGGGTTCTGGAAACACCATATATTTT. Amino acid sequence: CASSQDRVLGSGNTIYF.

The CDR3 nucleotides are TGTGCCAGCAGTTCCAGAACCGGGACAGATATCACAGATACGCAGTATTTT. Translating it yields CASSSRTGTDITDTQYF. The rearrangement links TRBV28 to TRBJ2-3; 7 positions agree with TRBD1. The CDR3 sequence is 17 residues long. With V trimmed by 4 bases and J by 2 bases, 12 bases remained unmatched. Germline CDR1 and CDR2: MDHEN and SYDVKM.

The rearrangement joins TRBV2 to TRBJ2-3; 10 positions agree with TRBD2. The CDR3 length is 14 residues. The germline V gene has CDR1 SNHLY and CDR2 FYNNEI. Losses at the gene ends were 10 bases for V and 6 bases for J; bases not matched to a gene: 10. CDR3 sequence: CATQSGRAGDTQYF. In nucleotides, the CDR3 is TGTGCCACCCAAAGCGGGAGGGCCGGGGATACGCAGTATTTT.

This clonotype was detected ten times or more. The chain has TRBV30 and TRBJ2-3; D gene unclear. This CDR3 is built from 15 residues. V was pared by 0 bases and J by 0 bases, with 10 bases between. Germline CDR1 and CDR2: GTSNPN and SVGIG (reference sequence). This chain's CDR3 is CAWSVGYPSTDTQYF. The CDR3, as DNA: TGTGCCTGGAGTGTTGGATACCCCAGCACAGATACGCAGTATTTT.

In its sample, this clonotype was seen many times. This chain links TRBV28 with TRBJ2-1, with 8 bases fitting TRBD2. The germline CDR1 and CDR2 sequences are MDHEN and SYDVKM. V lost 2 bases and J lost 9; bases outside the gene matches: 6. The CDR3 has 14 amino acids. The DNA for the CDR3 is TGTGCCAGCAGTTTACCGGGGACTAGTAGTGAGCAGTTCTTC. This sequence encodes CASSLPGTSSEQFF.

This clonotype was recorded at least ten times. V usage is TRBV11-2 and J usage is TRBJ2-6; TRBD1 agrees at 10 bases. CDR3 size: 17 residues. V shed 1 base and J 2 bases; nucleotides not matched to a gene: 2. Germline V gives CDR1 SGHAT, CDR2 FQNNGV. Here the CDR3 reads CASSLGGTGAGANVLTF. The CDR3, as DNA: TGTGCCAGCAGCTTAGGAGGGACAGGGGCTGGGGCCAACGTCCTGACTTTC. Based on the CDR3 plus reference TRBV11-2 and TRBJ2-6, the full variable domain is EAGVAQSPRYKIIEKRQSVAFWCNPISGHATLYWYQQILGQGPKLLIQFQNNGVVDDSQLPKDRFSAERLKGVDSTLKIQPAKLEDSAVYLCASSLGGTGAGANVLTFGAGSRLTVL.

This clonotype has more than one count but fewer than ten. The rearrangement joins TRBV19 to TRBJ1-1; the D is unclear. V was trimmed by 5 bases and J by 11 bases, leaving 27 bases between them. The CDR3 runs 16 residues. Germline assignment: CDR1 LNHDA and CDR2 SQIVND (reference sequence). CDR3 bases: TGTGCCAGTAGTCCGCAGAGTCCCAGGAGAGTCTGGAGGGCTTTCTTT. It codes for CASSPQSPRRVWRAFF.

In this sample, this clonotype turned up a few times. This chain connects TRBV10-3 to TRBJ2-7; D is unclear. The germline V and J ends were trimmed by 6 bases and 2 bases, with 8 bases remaining between them. The CDR3 is 12 amino acids. The germline V gene encodes CDR1 ENHRY and CDR2 SYGVKD. For the CDR3, the DNA is TGTGCCATCAGCGCCGACGCCTACGAGCAGTACGTC. Protein sequence: CAISADAYEQYV.

CDR3 sequence: CASSVVGLAGEHYNEQFF. In DNA, the CDR3 is TGTGCCAGCAGTGTCGTTGGCCTAGCGGGGGAACACTACAATGAGCAGTTCTTC. V is TRBV6-2 or TRBV6-3 and J is TRBJ2-1, with 10 bases fitting TRBD2. CDR1 is MNHEY and CDR2 is SVGEGT in the germline V gene. Trimming at V came to 5 bases and at J to 3 bases, leaving 13 bases not matched to a gene. The CDR3 runs to 18 residues.

This clonotype was seen repeatedly, ten times or more. This chain links TRBV6-1 with TRBJ2-2; 7 bases agree with TRBD1. Per germline, CDR1 MNHNS and CDR2 SASEGT. This CDR3 has 16 residues. V lost 5 bases, J lost 5 bases, and 11 bases stayed unmatched. The CDR3 bases are TGTGCCAGCAGTACCCGACAGGGCAGGAGGACCGGGGAGCTGTTTTTT. Its translation: CASSTRQGRRTGELFF.

This clonotype was recorded a few times. The V call is TRBV7-2, the J call TRBJ2-7; D may be TRBD1 (6 bases). Trimming removed 6 bases at V and 3 bases at J, with 15 bases between. The CDR3 length is 14 residues. The germline gives CDR1 SGHTA, CDR2 FQGNSA. For the CDR3, the DNA is TGTGCCAGCAGACCTAGGACAGCGCTCTACGAGCAGTACTTC. Translated: CASRPRTALYEQYF.

This clonotype has ten or more counts. This may come from a read error, since a much larger clone is one base off. V gene TRBV11-2 combines with J gene TRBJ1-3; D possibly corresponds to TRBD1 (6 bases). The germline CDR1 and CDR2 sequences are SGHAT and FQNNGV. This CDR3 spans 16 amino acids. The CDR3: CTSRRGATDSGNTIYF. CDR3 in DNA: TGTACCAGCAGAAGGGGGGCTACCGACTCTGGAAACACCATATATTTT.

This clonotype was seen repeatedly, ten times or more. The chain joins TRBV29-1 to TRBJ1-1; D is possibly TRBD1 (5 bases). CDR1 is SQVTM, CDR2 ANQGSEA, per germline. Trimming left V 4 bases short and J 9 bases short, with 15 bases between. The CDR3 is 12 amino acids. CDR3 residues: CSVGYPTAKAFF. CDR3 bases: TGCAGCGTTGGTTACCCGACAGCGAAAGCTTTCTTT. The full variable domain, completed using reference TRBV29-1 and TRBJ1-1, is SAVISQKPSRDICQRGTSLTIQCQVDSQVTMMFWYRQQPGQSLTLIATANQGSEATYESGFVIDKFPISRPNLTFSTLTVSNMSPEDSSIYLCSVGYPTAKAFFGQGTRLTVV.

This chain uses TRBV7-9 with TRBJ1-5; no clear D gene. Trimming took 4 bases from V and 1 from J, leaving 20 bases between them. This CDR3 contains 18 residues. Per germline, CDR1 SEHNR and CDR2 FQNEAQ (reference sequence). CDR3 nucleotides: TGTGCCAGCAGCTCCGCGGGCGCCCTAATGGGGAGCAATCAGCCCCAGCATTTT. Its protein product is CASSSAGALMGSNQPQHF.

This clonotype was counted between two and nine times. The J gene is TRBJ2-2, the V gene TRBV6-5, with 8 bases matching TRBD2. The CDR3 loop spans 15 amino acids. V lost 5 bases and J lost 4; bases outside the gene matches: 6. Germline lookup yields CDR1 MNHEY and CDR2 SVGAGI. CDR3 amino acids: CASSRAGVSTGELFF. CDR3 coding DNA: TGTGCCAGCAGTCGAGCGGGAGTGAGCACCGGGGAGCTGTTTTTT.

The CDR3 DNA reads TGTGCCACCAGTGATCTGGCTCACTCTGGGGCCAACGTCCTGACTTTC. It codes for CATSDLAHSGANVLTF. The rearrangement uses TRBV24-1 and TRBJ2-6, with no clear D. V was cut by 3 bases and J by 0 bases, with 8 bases left in between. The germline CDR1 and CDR2 sequences are KGHDR and SFDVKD. The CDR3 consists of 16 residues.

At least ten counts were recorded for this clonotype. DNA for the CDR3: TGTGCCAGCTCATATACAGGGGGGGGTAATCAGCCCCAGCATTTT. Protein: CASSYTGGGNQPQHF. The chain joins TRBV18 to TRBJ1-5, with 8 bases aligning to TRBD1. CDR1 is KGHSH, CDR2 LQKENI, per germline. The J segment lost 4 bases and the V segment lost 5 bases, leaving 7 bases of the junction unmatched. This CDR3 is built from 15 residues.

V is TRBV20-1 and J is TRBJ1-1; maybe TRBD1 (5 bases). The CDR3 has 18 residues. The V end was cut by 2 bases, the J end by 4 bases, with 26 bases between. Germline CDR1 is DFQATT and CDR2 is SNEGSKA (reference sequence). CDR3 region: CSARNVGGELLEGTEAFF. The CDR3 DNA is TGCAGTGCTAGAAATGTGGGGGGAGAGTTATTAGAGGGCACTGAAGCTTTCTTT.

About this clonotype itself: This may be a read error, as it is one base from a much larger clone. The rearrangement joins TRBV2 to TRBJ1-4; D call uncertain. The CDR3 length is 14 residues. Germline-derived CDR1 and CDR2 are SNHLY and FYNNEI. CDR3 sequence: CARSEAMKQLGLFF. Here the CDR3 DNA reads TGTGCCAGAAGTGAAGCGATGAAACAATTAGGACTGTTTTTT. The entire variable domain, with the rest obtained from reference TRBV2 and TRBJ1-4, is as follows: EPEVTQTPSHQVTQMGQEVILRCVPISNHLYFYWYRQILGQKVEFLVSFYNNEISEKSEIFDDQFSVERPDGSNFTLKIRSTKLEDSAMYFCARSEAMKQLGLFFGSGTQLSVL.

On this clonotype: A much more abundant neighbour one base away suggests this may be a read error. The rearrangement links TRBV2 to TRBJ1-1; D is possibly TRBD1 (6 bases). CDR1 SNHLY and CDR2 FYNNEI come from the germline V gene. Trimming removed 4 bases from V and 2 bases from J, with 11 bases in between. The CDR3 length is 14 residues. The CDR3 DNA follows: TGTGCCAGCAGTGGACAGGACGATAACACTGAAGCTTTCTTT. It is translated as CASSGQDDNTEAFF. Filled out from reference TRBV2 and TRBJ1-1, the complete variable domain reads EPEVTQTPSHQVTQMGQEVILRCVPISNHLYFYWYRQILGQKVEFLVSFYNNEISEKSEIFDDQFSVERPDGSNFTLKIRSTKLEDSAMYFCASSGQDDNTEAFFGQGTRLTVV.

This clonotype was recorded at least ten times. V gene TRBV5-1 combines with J gene TRBJ2-7; possibly TRBD1 for D (6 bases). The CDR3 contains 16 residues. Trimming took off 3 bases at V and 2 bases at J, with 18 bases between the two ends. Germline CDR1 and CDR2: SGHRS and YFSETQ. The CDR3 DNA is TGCGCCAGCAGCTCCTCCCTACAGGGTCATCCCTACGAGCAGTACGTC. Translation: CASSSSLQGHPYEQYV.

This clonotype was seen many times. The chain couples TRBV28 to TRBJ1-6, with a weak D call TRBD1 (5 bases). CDR3 size: 15 residues. The germline V gene has CDR1 MDHEN and CDR2 SYDVKM. Trimming pared 5 bases from V and 2 bases from J, leaving 10 bases between. CDR3 residues: CASSTGGTYNSPLHF. In DNA, the CDR3 is TGTGCCAGCAGTACGGGGGGGACCTATAATTCACCCCTCCACTTT.

Ten or more counts support this clonotype. J is TRBJ1-1 and V is TRBV27, with unresolved D. CDR3 length: 12 residues. The germline V gene has CDR1 MNHEY and CDR2 SMNVEV (reference sequence). Trimming removed 1 base from V and 6 bases from J, with 6 bases in between. The CDR3 region has the DNA TGTGCCAGCAGTTTATTAGGGTCTGAAGCTTTCTTT. Translating gives CASSLLGSEAFF.

The rearrangement joins TRBV5-1 to TRBJ1-5; D gene uncertain. The germline V gene has CDR1 SGHRS and CDR2 YFSETQ. Trimming shortened V by 3 bases and J by 7 bases, and 11 bases separated the two germline ends. The CDR3 extends over 13 amino acids. In DNA form, the CDR3 reads TGCGCCAGCAGCTCGGATGCGGGCCAGCCCCAGCATTTT. This codes for CASSSDAGQPQHF.

The sample holds many counts of this clonotype. V and J are TRBV20-1 and TRBJ2-3, with D unresolved. CDR3 length equals 12 residues. The germline V gene encodes CDR1 DFQATT and CDR2 SNEGSKA (reference sequence). V shed 5 bases and J shed 0 bases, with 6 bases lying between them. CDR3 in DNA: TGCAGTGCTCCCGACAGCACAGATACGCAGTATTTT. It codes for CSAPDSTDTQYF.